This T cell receptor beta chain was sequenced during a study of shared clonotypes between healthy human individuals. Looking at the study overall: Used for every donor were three CD4 naive, three CD4 memory, two CD8 naive and one CD8 memory plate. Study results and caveats: A small donor pool kept down the genetic and exposure-history diversity that was represented. Naive CD4 clonotypes overlapped across a handful of donors at approximately 5%. Exclusively blood specimens were collected; tissue repertoires likely differ.

The CDR3 is 14 residues long. The germline CDR1 and CDR2 sequences are SGHTA and FQGNSA. The V end lost 6 bases, the J end lost 0 bases, and 12 bases lay between the germline ends. This clone has just one count. Its antigen is still unknown. Only in-frame clones appear in the TCRdb table, and some are missing; sequencing was by immunoSEQ multiplex PCR. The sample consists of hundreds of thousands of clones, almost 97% of them appearing once. Sequenced input: naive CD4+ T cells sorted from blood. The subset is: CD45RA+ positively selected. This receptor was taken from a woman between 25 and 40 years old in good health. This chain links TRBV7-2 with TRBJ2-7; D might be TRBD1 or TRBD2, each matching 6 bases. CDR3 in DNA: TGTGCCAGCAGACGGAAGGGGGGCTCCTACGAGCAGTACTTC. Protein: CASRRKGGSYEQYF.